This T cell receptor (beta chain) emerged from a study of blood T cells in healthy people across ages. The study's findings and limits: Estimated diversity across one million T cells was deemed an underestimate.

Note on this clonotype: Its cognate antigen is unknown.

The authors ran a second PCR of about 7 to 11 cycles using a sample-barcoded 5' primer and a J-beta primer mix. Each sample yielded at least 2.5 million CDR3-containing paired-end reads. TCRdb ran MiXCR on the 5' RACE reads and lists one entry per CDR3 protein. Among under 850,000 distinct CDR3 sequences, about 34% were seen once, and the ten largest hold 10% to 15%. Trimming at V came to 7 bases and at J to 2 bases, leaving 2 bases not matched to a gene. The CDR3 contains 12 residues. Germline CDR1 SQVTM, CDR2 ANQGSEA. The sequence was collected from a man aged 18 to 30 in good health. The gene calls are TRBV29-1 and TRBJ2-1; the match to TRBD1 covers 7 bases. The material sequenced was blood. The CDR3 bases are TGCAGCGGACAGGGCGCCTACAATGAGCAGTTCTTC. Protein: CSGQGAYNEQFF.